These 17 T cell receptor beta chains originate from one sample sequenced in a study of radiotherapy plus CTLA-4 blockade in lung cancer. Here immunoSEQ multiplex PCR was the method, and the copy in TCRdb shows in-frame clones only, minus some. This sample has tens of thousands of clones, with roughly 85% found just once. The source material was peripheral blood, sampled from a patient treated with radiotherapy plus ipilimumab. Every receptor here comes from a human donor with non-small cell lung cancer whose response to radiotherapy plus ipilimumab could not be evaluated.

V is TRBV6-1 and J is TRBJ1-4; 9 bases map to TRBD1. This CDR3 has 14 amino acids. V dropped 3 bases and J dropped 6; count of bases not matched to a gene: 2. Germline CDR1 MNHNS, CDR2 SASEGT. CDR3 loop: CASSETGGHEKLFF. The CDR3 nucleotides are TGTGCCAGCAGTGAGACAGGGGGACATGAAAAACTGTTTTTT.

The chain recombines TRBV19 with TRBJ2-1; TRBD2 is a possible D gene (5 bases). The CDR3 runs to 14 residues. CDR1 is LNHDA, CDR2 SQIVND, per germline (reference sequence). Trimming cost V 6 bases and J 0 bases, with 9 bases left between them. Here the CDR3 DNA reads TGTGCCAGTAGGTCTCTAGCCTCCTACAATGAGCAGTTCTTC. Residues: CASRSLASYNEQFF.

This chain links TRBV9 with TRBJ2-5; TRBD1 matches at 8 bases. J was trimmed by 3 bases and V by 6 bases; bases with no gene match: 7. Germline CDR1 and CDR2: SGDLS and YYNGEE. The CDR3 runs to 14 residues. For the CDR3, the DNA is TGTGCCAGCAACCCACAGGGGGGAAAAGAGACCCAGTACTTC. It codes for CASNPQGGKETQYF.

The rearrangement links TRBV7-2 to TRBJ2-1, with a tentative D call TRBD1 (5 bases). Trimming removed 0 bases from V and 9 bases from J, with 18 bases in between. The CDR3 is made up of 16 amino acids. Germline CDR1 SGHTA, CDR2 FQGNSA. The CDR3 loop reads CASSLAQGGRFGEQFF. For the CDR3, the DNA is TGTGCCAGCAGCTTAGCGCAGGGCGGCAGGTTCGGTGAGCAGTTCTTC.

Here the CDR3 DNA reads TGTGCCAGCACCCCTTTGGGGGGGCGAGGCGGCTACACCTTC. Translated, it gives CASTPLGGRGGYTF. This rearrangement joins TRBV6-1 to TRBJ1-2, with a possible D match to TRBD1 (6 bases). CDR1 is MNHNS, CDR2 SASEGT, per germline. Between the trimmed V and J ends, which lost 7 bases and 8 bases, there was a span of 20 bases. The CDR3 is made up of 14 amino acids.

The chain combines TRBV21-1 with TRBJ2-7; TRBD2 is the table's D call and was not checked against the DNA. TRBV21-1 is a documented pseudogene. The CDR3 covers 17 residues. CDR3 bases: TGTGCCAGCAGCAAACCGCCCGCGCTAGCGGGGCCTTACGAGCAGTACTTC. Translated: CASSKPPALAGPYEQYF.

The chain links TRBV2 to TRBJ1-5, with a weak D call TRBD1 (5 bases). V was trimmed by 7 bases and J by 10 bases, leaving 17 bases between them. The CDR3 extends over 13 amino acids. Per the germline V gene, CDR1 is SNHLY and CDR2 is FYNNEI. The CDR3 nucleotides read TGTGCCAGCACCAGGACAAGATCAGAACCCCAGCATTTT. Protein product: CASTRTRSEPQHF.

V and J are TRBV11-2 and TRBJ2-1, with D possibly being TRBD1 (6 bases). CDR3 length equals 14 residues. CDR1 and CDR2 from the germline V gene are SGHAT and FQNNGV. V was clipped by 4 bases and J by 8 bases, with 15 bases between them. CDR3 residues: CASSSDHRADEQFF. As DNA, the CDR3 is TGTGCCAGCAGCTCAGACCACAGGGCCGATGAGCAGTTCTTC.

The chain recombines TRBV12-5 with TRBJ2-3, with 10 bases aligning to TRBD2. With 9 bases clipped from V and 4 bases from J, the junction kept 4 bases outside the gene matches. Germline loops: CDR1 LGHNT, CDR2 FRNRAP. CDR3 length equals 13 residues. The CDR3 here is CASGTSEADTQYF. DNA of the CDR3: TGTGCTAGCGGGACTAGCGAGGCAGATACGCAGTATTTT.

The V gene is TRBV12-5, the J gene TRBJ2-1; 11 bases fit TRBD1. CDR3 size: 15 residues. The J segment lost 7 bases and the V segment lost 1 base, leaving 3 bases of the junction unmatched. Germline V gene lookup returns CDR1 LGHNT and CDR2 FRNRAP. The chain's CDR3 is CASGLDGTGGNEQFF. The CDR3 DNA reads TGTGCTAGTGGTTTGGACGGGACAGGGGGTAATGAGCAGTTCTTC.

J is TRBJ2-5 and V is TRBV5-1; tentative D call: TRBD1 (6 bases). CDR1 is SGHRS, CDR2 YFSETQ, per germline. Trimming pared 2 bases from V and 1 base from J, leaving 9 bases between. The CDR3 contains 14 residues. CDR3 residues: CASSFAGAQETQYF. The CDR3 DNA reads TGCGCCAGCAGCTTCGCAGGGGCCCAAGAGACCCAGTACTTC.

The chain has TRBV6-6 and TRBJ2-2; 10 bases are shared with TRBD1. CDR1 is MNHNY and CDR2 is SVGAGI in the germline V gene (reference sequence). V gave up 6 bases and J gave up 5 bases; unmatched junction bases: 3. The CDR3 has 14 amino acids. The CDR3: CASRGQGGTGELFF. The CDR3 DNA reads TGTGCCAGCAGAGGACAGGGGGGGACCGGGGAGCTGTTTTTT.

The chain recombines TRBV11-2 with TRBJ2-6; the D is unclear. The germline V gene has CDR1 SGHAT and CDR2 FQNNGV. V was cut by 2 bases and J by 4 bases, with 6 bases left in between. The CDR3 is 14 residues long. DNA of the CDR3: TGTGCCAGCAGCTTATCCCAGGGGGCCAACGTCCTGACTTTC. Its protein product is CASSLSQGANVLTF.

This CDR3 is CASSPTRGAISTNEKLFF. CDR3 nucleotides: TGTGCCAGCAGCCCAACCCGGGGGGCTATTTCGACTAATGAAAAACTGTTTTTT. The V and J genes are TRBV7-9 and TRBJ1-4, with a tentative D call TRBD1 (6 bases). With 5 bases removed from V and 2 bases from J, the gap between germline ends came to 21 bases. The CDR3 extends over 18 amino acids. In germline, CDR1 is SEHNR, CDR2 FQNEAQ (reference sequence).

As for this clone: Other DNA sequences in the sample encode the same CDR3. The rearrangement uses TRBV6-1 and TRBJ1-2; 8 nucleotides agree with TRBD1. The V and J ends lost 8 bases and 5 bases, in that order; junction bases with no gene match: 1. This CDR3 is built from 11 residues. CDR1 and CDR2 (germline): MNHNS, SASEGT. DNA of the CDR3: TGTGCCAGCCGACAGGGGTATGGCTACACCTTC. It translates to CASRQGYGYTF.

This clone was seen a handful of times. The chain combines TRBV6-1 with TRBJ2-3, with 8 bases matching TRBD2. There are 15 residues in the CDR3. J gave up 1 base and V 2 bases, and 2 bases lay outside the gene matches. Germline lookup yields CDR1 MNHNS and CDR2 SASEGT. CDR3 sequence: CASSEFGGGTDTQYF. Here the CDR3 DNA reads TGTGCCAGCAGTGAATTCGGGGGGGGCACAGATACGCAGTATTTT.

V and J are TRBV25-1 and TRBJ1-2, with unresolved D. The CDR3 sequence is 14 residues long. CDR1 is MGHDK, CDR2 SYGVNS, per germline. The germline V and J ends were trimmed by 2 bases and 8 bases, with 15 bases remaining between them. CDR3 sequence: CASSEGEGFRGYTF. The CDR3 DNA is TGTGCCAGCAGTGAAGGGGAGGGATTTCGAGGCTACACCTTC.